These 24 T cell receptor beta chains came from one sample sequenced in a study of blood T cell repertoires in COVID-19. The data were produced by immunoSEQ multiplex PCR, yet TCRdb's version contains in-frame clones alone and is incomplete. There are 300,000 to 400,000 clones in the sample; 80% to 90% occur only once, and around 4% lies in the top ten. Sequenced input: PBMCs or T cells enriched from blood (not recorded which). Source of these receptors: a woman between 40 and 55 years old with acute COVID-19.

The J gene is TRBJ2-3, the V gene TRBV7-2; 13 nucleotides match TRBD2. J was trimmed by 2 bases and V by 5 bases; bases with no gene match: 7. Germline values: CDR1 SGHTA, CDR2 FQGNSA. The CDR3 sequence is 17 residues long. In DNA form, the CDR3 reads TGTGCCAGCAGCCCCCCCGGACTAGCGGGGGCCACAGATACGCAGTATTTT. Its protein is CASSPPGLAGATDTQYF.

Written as DNA, the CDR3 is TGTGCCAGTAGCTCCCCTCGACTAGCTCAGGACAATGAGCAGTTCTTC. Amino acid sequence: CASSSPRLAQDNEQFF. This sequence joins TRBV19 and TRBJ2-1; 7 bases are a match to TRBD2. Germline V CDR1 and CDR2: LNHDA, SQIVND (reference sequence). Trimming took 6 bases from V and 5 from J; bases not matched to a gene: 13. The CDR3 length is 16 residues.

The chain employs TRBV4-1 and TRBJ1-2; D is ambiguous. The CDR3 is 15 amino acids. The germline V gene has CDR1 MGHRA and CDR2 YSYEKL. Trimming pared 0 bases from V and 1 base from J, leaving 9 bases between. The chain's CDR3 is CASSQEVGFNYGYTF. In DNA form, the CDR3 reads TGCGCCAGCAGCCAAGAGGTCGGGTTTAACTATGGCTACACCTTC.

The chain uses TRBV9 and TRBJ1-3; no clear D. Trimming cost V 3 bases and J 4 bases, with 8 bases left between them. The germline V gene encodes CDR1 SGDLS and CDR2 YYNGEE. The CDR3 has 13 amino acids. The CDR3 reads CASSAGIGNTIYF. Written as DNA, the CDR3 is TGTGCCAGCAGCGCGGGGATCGGAAACACCATATATTTT.

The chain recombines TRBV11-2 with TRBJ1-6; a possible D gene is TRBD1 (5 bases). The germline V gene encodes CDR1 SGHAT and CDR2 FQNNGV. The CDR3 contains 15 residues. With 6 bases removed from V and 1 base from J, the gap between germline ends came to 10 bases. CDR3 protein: CASRKGVSYNSPLHF. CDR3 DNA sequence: TGTGCCAGCAGAAAAGGGGTGTCCTATAATTCACCCCTCCACTTT.

The CDR3, as DNA: TGTGCCAGCAGCCCTCGTGGGGGGGCTTGGACTGAAGCTTTCTTT. The encoded protein is CASSPRGGAWTEAFF. The chain uses TRBV9 and TRBJ1-1; weak D call: TRBD1 (6 bases). CDR1 and CDR2 (germline): SGDLS, YYNGEE. V was shortened by 4 bases and J by 5 bases, with 18 bases between the two germline ends. CDR3 length: 15 residues.

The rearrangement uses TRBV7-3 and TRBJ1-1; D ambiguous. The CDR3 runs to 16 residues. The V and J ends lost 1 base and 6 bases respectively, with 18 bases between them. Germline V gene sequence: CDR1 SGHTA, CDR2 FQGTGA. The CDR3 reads CASSLSFVAGRAEAFF. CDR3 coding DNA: TGTGCCAGCAGCTTAAGTTTTGTCGCCGGGAGGGCTGAAGCTTTCTTT. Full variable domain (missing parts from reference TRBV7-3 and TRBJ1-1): GAGVSQTPSNKVTEKGKYVELRCDPISGHTALYWYRQSLGQGPEFLIYFQGTGAADDSGLPNDRFFAVRPEGSVSTLKIQRTERGDSAVYLCASSLSFVAGRAEAFFGQGTRLTVV.

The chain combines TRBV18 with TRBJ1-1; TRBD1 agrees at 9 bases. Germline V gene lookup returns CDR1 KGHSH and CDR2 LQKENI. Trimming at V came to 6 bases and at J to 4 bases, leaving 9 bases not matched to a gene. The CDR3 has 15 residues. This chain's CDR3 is CASSSNWDRVTEAFF. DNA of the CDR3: TGTGCCAGCTCCAGTAATTGGGACAGGGTCACTGAAGCTTTCTTT.

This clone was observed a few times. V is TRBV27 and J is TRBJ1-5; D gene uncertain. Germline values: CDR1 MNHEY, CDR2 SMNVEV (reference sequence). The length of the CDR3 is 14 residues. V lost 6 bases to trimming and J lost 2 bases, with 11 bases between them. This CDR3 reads CASSPNTGNQPQHF. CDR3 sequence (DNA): TGTGCCAGCAGCCCAAACACAGGCAATCAGCCCCAGCATTTT.

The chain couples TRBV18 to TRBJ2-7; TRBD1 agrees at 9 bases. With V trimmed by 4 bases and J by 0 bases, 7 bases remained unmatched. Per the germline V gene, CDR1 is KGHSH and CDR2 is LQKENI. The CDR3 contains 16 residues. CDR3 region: CASSLIRDRASYEQYF. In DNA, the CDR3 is TGTGCCAGCTCACTTATTAGGGACAGGGCCTCCTACGAGCAGTACTTC.

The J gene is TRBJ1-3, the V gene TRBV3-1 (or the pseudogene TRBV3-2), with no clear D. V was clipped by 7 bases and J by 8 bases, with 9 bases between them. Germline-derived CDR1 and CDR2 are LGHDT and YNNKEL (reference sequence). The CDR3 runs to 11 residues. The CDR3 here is CASTPGDTIYF. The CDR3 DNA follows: TGTGCCAGCACGCCCGGGGACACCATATATTTT.

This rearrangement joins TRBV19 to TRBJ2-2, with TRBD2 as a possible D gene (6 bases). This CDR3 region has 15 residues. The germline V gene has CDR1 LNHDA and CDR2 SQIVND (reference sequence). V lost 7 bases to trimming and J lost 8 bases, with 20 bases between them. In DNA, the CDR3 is TGTGCCAGTAAATTTGGCCTAGCGACCATGGGGGAGCTGTTTTTT. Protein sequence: CASKFGLATMGELFF.

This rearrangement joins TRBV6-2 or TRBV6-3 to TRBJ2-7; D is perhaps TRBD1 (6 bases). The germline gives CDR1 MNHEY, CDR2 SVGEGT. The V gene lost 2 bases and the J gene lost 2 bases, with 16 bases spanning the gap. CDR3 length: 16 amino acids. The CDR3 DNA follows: TGTGCCAGCAGTTACCTGGCGACAGGACCTACCTACGAGCAGTACTTC. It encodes CASSYLATGPTYEQYF.

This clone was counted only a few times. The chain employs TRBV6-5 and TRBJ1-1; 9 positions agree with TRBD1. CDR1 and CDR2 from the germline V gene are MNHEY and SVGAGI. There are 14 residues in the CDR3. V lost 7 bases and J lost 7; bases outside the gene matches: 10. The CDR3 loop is CASTGQGRGGEAFF. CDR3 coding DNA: TGTGCCAGCACCGGACAGGGGAGGGGTGGTGAAGCTTTCTTT.

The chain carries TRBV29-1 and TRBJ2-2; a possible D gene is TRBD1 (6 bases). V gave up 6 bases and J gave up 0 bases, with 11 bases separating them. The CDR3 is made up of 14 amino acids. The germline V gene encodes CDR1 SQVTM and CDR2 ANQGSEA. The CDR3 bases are TGCAGCGTCCGGGACACCTCGAACACCGGGGAGCTGTTTTTT. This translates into CSVRDTSNTGELFF.

The CDR3 DNA reads as TGTGCCAGCTCACCCCCCCAGGGTATCAACTATGGCTACACCTTC. Protein product: CASSPPQGINYGYTF. This chain connects TRBV18 to TRBJ1-2; a possible D gene is TRBD1 (5 bases). Per the germline V gene, CDR1 is KGHSH and CDR2 is LQKENI. Trimming left V 3 bases short and J 2 bases short, with 13 bases between. The CDR3 sequence is 15 residues long.

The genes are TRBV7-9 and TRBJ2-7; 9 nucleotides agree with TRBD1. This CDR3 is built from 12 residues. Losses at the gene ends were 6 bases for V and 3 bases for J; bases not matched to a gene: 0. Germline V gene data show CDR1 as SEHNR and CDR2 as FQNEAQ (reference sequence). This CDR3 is CASRGQGYEQYF. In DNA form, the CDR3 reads TGTGCCAGCAGGGGACAGGGCTACGAGCAGTACTTC.

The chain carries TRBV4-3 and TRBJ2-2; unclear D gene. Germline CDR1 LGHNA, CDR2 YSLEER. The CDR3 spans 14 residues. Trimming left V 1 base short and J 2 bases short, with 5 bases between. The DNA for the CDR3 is TGCGCCAGCAGCCAAGTCTTAAACACCGGGGAGCTGTTTTTT. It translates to CASSQVLNTGELFF.

In DNA, the CDR3 is TGTGCCAGCAGCGCCCGACTAGCGGGAGAGACCCAGTACTTC. It specifies CASSARLAGETQYF. This chain uses TRBV4-2 with TRBJ2-5; TRBD2 aligns across 10 bases. The V gene's germline CDR1 is LGHNA and CDR2 YNFKEQ. V was clipped by 5 bases and J by 4 bases; unmatched bases: 4. The CDR3 is 14 residues long.

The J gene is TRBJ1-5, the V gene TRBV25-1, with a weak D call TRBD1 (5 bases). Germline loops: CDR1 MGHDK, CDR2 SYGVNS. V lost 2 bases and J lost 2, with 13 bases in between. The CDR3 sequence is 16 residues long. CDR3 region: CASSERGREGNQPQHF. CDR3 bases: TGTGCCAGCAGTGAAAGGGGCAGGGAAGGCAATCAGCCCCAGCATTTT.

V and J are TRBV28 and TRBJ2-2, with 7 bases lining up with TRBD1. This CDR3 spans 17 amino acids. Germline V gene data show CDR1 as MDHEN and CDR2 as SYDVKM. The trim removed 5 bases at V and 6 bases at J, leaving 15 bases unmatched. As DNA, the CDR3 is TGTGCCAGCAGTCAAATATGGGCCGGGACAGTAGCCGGGGAGCTGTTTTTT. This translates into CASSQIWAGTVAGELFF.

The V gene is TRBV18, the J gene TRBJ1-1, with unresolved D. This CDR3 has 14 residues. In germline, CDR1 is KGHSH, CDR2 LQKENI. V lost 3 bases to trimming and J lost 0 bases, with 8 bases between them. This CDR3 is CASSPSAVNTEAFF. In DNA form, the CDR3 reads TGTGCCAGCTCACCGAGTGCGGTGAACACTGAAGCTTTCTTT.

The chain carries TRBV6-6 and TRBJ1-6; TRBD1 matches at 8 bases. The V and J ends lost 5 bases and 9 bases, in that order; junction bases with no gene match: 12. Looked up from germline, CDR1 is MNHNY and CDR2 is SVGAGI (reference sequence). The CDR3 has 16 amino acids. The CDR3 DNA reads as TGTGCCAGCAGTCACGGACAGGGCCGGGGGTTTTCACCCCTCCACTTT. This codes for CASSHGQGRGFSPLHF.

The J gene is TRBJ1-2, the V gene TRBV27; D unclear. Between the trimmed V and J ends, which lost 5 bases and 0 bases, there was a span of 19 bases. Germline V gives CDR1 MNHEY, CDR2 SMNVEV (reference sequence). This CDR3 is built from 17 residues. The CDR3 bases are TGTGCCAGCAGTCTTCACGCACAGCCGTCGACTAACTATGGCTACACCTTC. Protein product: CASSLHAQPSTNYGYTF.